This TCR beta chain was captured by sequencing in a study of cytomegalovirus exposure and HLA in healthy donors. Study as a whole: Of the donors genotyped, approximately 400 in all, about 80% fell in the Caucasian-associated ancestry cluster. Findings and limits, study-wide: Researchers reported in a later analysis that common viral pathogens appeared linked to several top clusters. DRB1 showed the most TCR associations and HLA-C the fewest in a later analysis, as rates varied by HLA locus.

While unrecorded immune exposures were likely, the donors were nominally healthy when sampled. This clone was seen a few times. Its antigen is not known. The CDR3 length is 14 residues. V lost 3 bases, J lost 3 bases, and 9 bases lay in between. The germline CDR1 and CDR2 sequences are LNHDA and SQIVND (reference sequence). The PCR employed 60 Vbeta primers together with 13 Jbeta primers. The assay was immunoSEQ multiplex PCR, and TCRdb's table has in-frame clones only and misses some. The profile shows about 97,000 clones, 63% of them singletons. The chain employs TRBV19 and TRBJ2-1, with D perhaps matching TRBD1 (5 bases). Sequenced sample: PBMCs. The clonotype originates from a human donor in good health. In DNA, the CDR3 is TGTGCCAGTAGTATGCAGGGAAACTACAATGAGCAGTTCTTC. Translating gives CASSMQGNYNEQFF.